This T cell receptor beta chain was identified in a study of shared T cell receptors in the human thymus. TCRdb's copy holds only in-frame clones and misses some; the assay was immunoSEQ multiplex PCR. In the table there are about 660,000 clones, over 75% of which are singletons. This CDR3 is 13 amino acids long. V was pared by 5 bases and J by 4 bases, with 11 bases between. CDR1 MGHDK and CDR2 SYGVNS come from the germline V gene. These same records also appear under a second study, on human thymus T cells. That paper states: Resections removed during corrective heart surgery provided the thymus tissue used.

The chain carries TRBV25-1 and TRBJ2-5; maybe TRBD1 (6 bases). Specimen: thymocytes. This receptor was taken from a boy under two years old with a congenital heart defect. In DNA, the CDR3 is TGTGCCAGCAGTTGGCAGGGGACAGAGACCCAGTACTTC. Its protein is CASSWQGTETQYF.